A single sample gave rise to the 5 T cell receptor beta chains below, sequenced in a study of cytomegalovirus exposure and HLA in healthy donors (dated by TCRdb to the late 2010s). Libraries were prepared through the immunoSEQ multiplex PCR assay. For the multiplex PCR, a mixture combining 60 forward primers for TCR Vbeta segments and 13 reverse primers for TCR Jbeta segments was used. As stored in TCRdb, this immuneACCESS dataset retains in-frame rearrangements with V and J assigned. A fraction of the clones does not appear; measured against another copy, unresolved V genes explain less than half of the discrepancy, and the remainder lacks a known reason. Recorded for this sample are over 140,000 clones; around four fifths of them occurred a single time. Jointly, the top ten make up about 1.4% of the sample. The specimen was PBMCs. These receptor sequences come from a young man in good health and CMV-seropositive.

A single count supports this clone. The chain joins TRBV4-2 to TRBJ1-1; weak D call: TRBD1 (6 bases). CDR3 size: 14 residues. CDR1 and CDR2 from the germline V gene are LGHNA and YNFKEQ. The V end was cut by 0 bases, the J end by 6 bases, with 11 bases between. CDR3 in amino acids: CASSQDGRTAEAFF. The CDR3 DNA reads as TGTGCCAGCAGCCAAGATGGTAGGACAGCTGAAGCTTTCTTT.

V usage is TRBV5-6 and J usage is TRBJ2-3; maybe TRBD2 (5 bases). The V end was cut by 1 base, the J end by 0 bases, with 12 bases between. This CDR3 is 16 amino acids long. Germline V gene lookup returns CDR1 SGHDT and CDR2 YYEEEE. The DNA for the CDR3 is TGTGCCAGCAGCTTGAAACGGGCGGGTAGCACAGATACGCAGTATTTT. It is translated as CASSLKRAGSTDTQYF.

This chain links TRBV10-3 with TRBJ2-7; 10 nucleotides match TRBD1. Trimming at V came to 2 bases and at J to 2 bases, leaving 0 bases not matched to a gene. The CDR3 is 14 amino acids. Looked up from germline, CDR1 is ENHRY and CDR2 is SYGVKD. The CDR3 DNA sequence: TGTGCCATCAGTGAGGGACAGGGGGCCTACGAGCAGTACTTC. Its translation: CAISEGQGAYEQYF.

CDR3 nucleotides: TGTGCCAGCAGCTTAAGCCGGGACACTGAAGCTTTCTTT. Protein sequence: CASSLSRDTEAFF. This chain uses TRBV7-3 with TRBJ1-1; D unclear. Germline assignment: CDR1 SGHTA and CDR2 FQGTGA. V was shortened by 1 base and J by 3 bases, with 6 bases between the two germline ends. CDR3 length equals 13 residues.

The CDR3: CASSRPGGSKNEQFF. The CDR3 DNA sequence: TGTGCCAGCAGCCGCCCAGGCGGGAGTAAAAATGAGCAGTTCTTC. The rearrangement uses TRBV5-4 and TRBJ2-1, with TRBD2 matching 7 bases. The CDR3 loop spans 15 amino acids. Trimming cost V 4 bases and J 7 bases; bases outside gene matches: 11. The germline gives CDR1 SGHNT, CDR2 YYREEE (reference sequence).